Detailed here is one T cell receptor (beta chain). This clonotype was counted many times. No antigen is known for it. Base qualities were left out, and no much larger clone turns up one base away. Libraries were made using PCR. TCRdb records Illumina HiSeq 2500 as the sequencer. To normalize quantification of the TCRbeta repertoire, the TCR libraries were built with molecular barcoding that relied on unique molecular identifiers. TCRdb ran its own pipeline on the public reads, namely fastp trimming at Q25 and MiXCR clone calling, and kept in-frame beta chains. Each entry is one CDR3 protein sequence, shown with its most common DNA and genes. Recorded for this sample are roughly 220,000 distinct CDR3 sequences; more than 7.5% of them occurred a single time. Jointly, the top ten make up 5.1% of the sample. The CDR3 holds 13 amino acids from the cysteine to the phenylalanine. The sequence is cut down to CDR3 DNA, 39 bases in frame from base 1. According to the germline V gene, CDR1 reads SQVTM and CDR2 reads ANQGSEA.

The sample belongs to a study of T-cell reconstitution after alpha-beta-depleted transplantation in children (TCRdb year 2016). The study in broad terms: Using TCR repertoire profiling, the study followed T-cell immune reconstitution in a quantitative way in children after TCRalphabeta/CD19-depleted allogeneic hematopoietic cell transplantation.

The chain is assembled from TRBV29-1 and TRBJ1-2; 9 central nucleotides agree with TRBD1. The sample consisted of PBMCs from the stem cell graft donor, taken from the stem cell graft. The TCR originated in a human donor who donated a stem cell graft to a child with SCID. The nucleotide sequence is given as TGCAGTGGAGTTCGGGACAGGGAGGGTGGCTACACCTTC. Its product reads: CSGVRDREGGYTF.